This T cell receptor beta chain was retrieved from a study of T cell repertoires and HLA-DP antigens. Study-wide background: Pre-culture CD4+ samples used roughly 1,300 ng DNA versus about 220 ng for CD137+CD4+ sorts.

As regards this clone: What it binds is unknown.

The CDR3 sequence is 12 residues long. The germline gives CDR1 WNHNN, CDR2 SYGVQD (reference sequence). Trimming removed 6 bases at V and 4 bases at J, with 10 bases between. The PCR primers covered 54 TRBV and 13 TRBJ segments. Clones were sequenced by immunoSEQ multiplex PCR, and TCRdb holds only the in-frame ones, with some missing. The sample records 90,000 to 130,000 clones, 80% to 95% being singletons. The TCR was taken from a young woman in good health and CMV-seronegative. Sequences were obtained from CD4+ T cells from PBMCs. The chain is built from TRBV10-1 and TRBJ2-7; D is uncertain. CDR3 sequence: CASSMDGYEQYF. Here the CDR3 DNA reads TGCGCCAGCAGCATGGACGGATACGAGCAGTACTTC.